A single sample gave rise to the 22 T cell receptor beta chains below, sequenced in a study of T cells in Graves' hyperthyroidism and ophthalmopathy. Researchers took RNA transcripts and amplified the TCR beta CDR3 regions from them. HTBI primers drove first-round RT-PCR of the TCR CDR3. TCRdb redid the calling of the multiplex PCR reads with MiXCR, one entry per CDR3 protein. The sample comprises fewer than 600,000 distinct CDR3 sequences, approximately 15% of which are singletons, and 11% to 15% rests with the top ten. The sample taken for sequencing was blood. All receptors come from a woman in her thirties or forties with Graves' hyperthyroidism.

This clonotype showed up just a few times. The chain links TRBV2 to TRBJ1-5; TRBD1 is a possible D gene (5 bases). Trimming pared 2 bases from V and 1 base from J, leaving 12 bases between. CDR1 and CDR2 from the germline V gene are SNHLY and FYNNEI. The CDR3 has 16 residues. CDR3 sequence reads: CASSESPGESNQPQHF. In DNA form, the CDR3 reads TGTGCCAGCAGTGAAAGTCCGGGGGAGAGCAATCAGCCCCAGCATTTT.

This chain connects TRBV4-1 to TRBJ1-3; tentatively, D is TRBD1 (6 bases). The CDR3 is 14 residues long. The germline V gene has CDR1 MGHRA and CDR2 YSYEKL. V was shortened by 0 bases and J by 5 bases, with 8 bases between the two germline ends. The CDR3 bases are TGCGCCAGCAGCCAAGACAGGGGAAGAAACACCATATATTTT. It is translated as CASSQDRGRNTIYF.

The sample holds a few counts of this clonotype. The chain employs TRBV9 and TRBJ2-1; possible D gene TRBD2, 5 bases. V lost 0 bases and J lost 0, with 13 bases in between. The CDR3 spans 17 residues. The germline V gene has CDR1 SGDLS and CDR2 YYNGEE. The CDR3 DNA reads TGTGCCAGCAGCGTAGTTGGAGCGGTCAGCTCCTACAATGAGCAGTTCTTC. This codes for CASSVVGAVSSYNEQFF.

This clonotype came up a few times. The J gene is TRBJ2-2, the V gene TRBV12-3 or TRBV12-4; D tentatively fits TRBD1 or TRBD2 (5 bases each). CDR3 length: 15 residues. V dropped 6 bases and J dropped 6 bases, with 17 bases sitting between them. This chain's CDR3 is CASSPRGIGAGELFF. The CDR3 region has the DNA TGTGCCAGCAGCCCGAGGGGTATTGGGGCCGGGGAGCTGTTTTTT.

In this sample, this clonotype turned up many times. The chain has TRBV3-1 and TRBJ1-1; D is unresolved. This CDR3 is built from 13 residues. V was pared by 0 bases and J by 2 bases, with 4 bases between. Germline CDR1 reads LGHDT; CDR2 reads YNNKEL (reference sequence). This chain's CDR3 is CASSQESNTEAFF. In DNA form, the CDR3 reads TGTGCCAGCAGCCAAGAGAGTAACACTGAAGCTTTCTTT.

There are many counts of this clonotype. V is TRBV2 and J is TRBJ2-7; no firm D call. V dropped 3 bases and J dropped 4 bases, with 13 bases sitting between them. Germline CDR1 SNHLY, CDR2 FYNNEI. CDR3 size: 14 residues. CDR3 bases: TGTGCCAGCAGTGATGATCGCCTGCCATACGAGCAGTACTTC. Its protein is CASSDDRLPYEQYF.

This clonotype showed up just a few times. This rearrangement joins TRBV27 to TRBJ2-1, with D tentatively TRBD1 (5 bases). Germline-derived CDR1 and CDR2 are MNHEY and SMNVEV (reference sequence). Trimming took off 6 bases at V and 0 bases at J, with 12 bases between the two ends. The CDR3 is 15 residues long. The DNA for the CDR3 is TGTGCCAGCAGCCTCGGACACAGCTCCTACAATGAGCAGTTCTTC. Amino acids: CASSLGHSSYNEQFF.

This clonotype was counted ten times or more. J is TRBJ2-5 and V is TRBV5-1, with D perhaps matching TRBD1 (5 bases). There are 14 residues in the CDR3. Trimming cost V 0 bases and J 5 bases, with 11 bases left between them. Germline CDR1 SGHRS, CDR2 YFSETQ. The CDR3, as DNA: TGCGCCAGCAGCTTGGGACAGTCCTCGGAGACCCAGTACTTC. This encodes CASSLGQSSETQYF. The variable domain in full, completed from reference TRBV5-1 and TRBJ2-5, reads KAGVTQTPRYLIKTRGQQVTLSCSPISGHRSVSWYQQTPGQGLQFLFEYFSETQRNKGNFPGRFSGRQFSNSRSEMNVSTLELGDSALYLCASSLGQSSETQYFGPGTRLLVL.

The chain carries TRBV7-3 and TRBJ1-2, with TRBD1 identical over 12 bases. The V gene end was trimmed by 5 bases and the J gene end by 1 base; junction bases not matched to a gene: 8. The germline CDR1 and CDR2 sequences are SGHTA and FQGTGA. The CDR3 has 17 residues. The CDR3 region has the DNA TGTGCCAGCAGCCCTGGGACAGGGGGCCTATTTAACTATGGCTACACCTTC. It encodes CASSPGTGGLFNYGYTF.

This clonotype has at least ten counts. The V gene is TRBV7-6, the J gene TRBJ2-1; TRBD2 matches 13 bases. CDR1 is SGHVS, CDR2 FNYEAQ, per germline. The CDR3 contains 15 residues. Trimming cost V 5 bases and J 9 bases; bases outside gene matches: 7. The CDR3 protein is CASSPGLAGVAEQFF. The CDR3 nucleotides read TGTGCCAGCAGCCCTGGACTAGCGGGAGTCGCTGAGCAGTTCTTC.

This clonotype was seen at least ten times. This chain joins TRBV20-1 and TRBJ1-2; D remains unclear. The CDR3 is made up of 13 amino acids. Germline V CDR1 and CDR2: DFQATT, SNEGSKA (reference sequence). Trimming removed 5 bases at V and 0 bases at J, with 10 bases between. CDR3 region: CSAQTESNYGYTF. Written as DNA, the CDR3 is TGCAGTGCTCAAACGGAGTCTAACTATGGCTACACCTTC.

This clonotype was seen a few times. The V call is TRBV6-5, the J call TRBJ2-1; 9 bases fit TRBD2. The junction had 6 bases not matched to a gene; V was cut back by 2 bases and J by 7 bases. This CDR3 has 15 residues. From germline, CDR1 is MNHEY and CDR2 SVGAGI. CDR3 DNA: TGTGCCAGCAGTTACGACGCGGGAGGGCCAAATGAGCAGTTCTTC. Protein sequence: CASSYDAGGPNEQFF.

This clonotype was recorded many times. The J gene is TRBJ1-1, the V gene TRBV18; D not certain. The V end lost 2 bases, the J end lost 1 base, and 11 bases lay between the germline ends. The CDR3 covers 15 residues. Germline-derived CDR1 and CDR2 are KGHSH and LQKENI. The CDR3 protein is CASSPAITENTEAFF. The CDR3 DNA reads as TGTGCCAGCTCACCAGCTATAACAGAGAACACTGAAGCTTTCTTT.

This clonotype appeared a few times. The gene calls are TRBV6-2 or TRBV6-3 and TRBJ2-5; no clear D. V gave up 6 bases and J gave up 9 bases, with 11 bases separating them. The CDR3 length is 11 residues. Germline V gene lookup returns CDR1 MNHEY and CDR2 SVGEGT. Here the CDR3 reads CASRLSGAQYF. CDR3 bases: TGTGCCAGCAGACTATCTGGGGCCCAGTACTTC.

The chain combines TRBV4-1 with TRBJ1-2; 11 nucleotides match TRBD1. With V trimmed by 1 base and J by 2 bases, 3 bases remained unmatched. Germline CDR1 MGHRA, CDR2 YSYEKL. CDR3 length: 16 residues. CDR3 nucleotides: TGCGCCAGCAGCCAAGGCCGGGACAGGGGGAACTATGGCTACACCTTC. Translated, it gives CASSQGRDRGNYGYTF.

This clonotype was detected only a few times. The rearrangement uses TRBV7-8 and TRBJ1-5, with D tentatively TRBD1 (5 bases). This CDR3 contains 16 residues. Germline-derived CDR1 and CDR2 are SGHVS and FQNEAQ. With 5 bases removed from V and 0 bases from J, the gap between germline ends came to 14 bases. The CDR3 DNA is TGTGCCAGCAGCCCAAGACAGTCTAATAGCAATCAGCCCCAGCATTTT. Residues: CASSPRQSNSNQPQHF.

This clonotype was found many times. The rearrangement uses TRBV6-5 and TRBJ2-5, with D unclear. Germline V gives CDR1 MNHEY, CDR2 SVGAGI. Deletions cut 0 bases from V and 5 bases from J, with 13 bases between. The CDR3 runs 15 residues. CDR3: CASSYSGRARETQYF. The CDR3 DNA reads as TGTGCCAGCAGTTACTCGGGAAGGGCGCGGGAGACCCAGTACTTC.

This clonotype was detected only a few times. Its ends do not fully match the called genes, so a read error is possible. The chain links TRBV2 to TRBJ1-1; D is undetermined. CDR1 and CDR2 from the germline V gene are SNHLY and FYNNEI. The CDR3 is 14 amino acids. CDR3 DNA: TGTGCCAGCATCGTCGGGTCTTTAACCACTGAAGCTTCCTTT. Translated, it gives CASIVGSLTTEASF.

The sample holds a few counts of this clonotype. The rearrangement links TRBV5-1 to TRBJ1-2; D unclear. Germline V gene lookup returns CDR1 SGHRS and CDR2 YFSETQ. V gave up 2 bases and J gave up 6 bases, with 8 bases separating them. CDR3 size: 12 residues. CDR3 amino acids: CASSFWGDGYTF. CDR3 coding DNA: TGCGCCAGCAGCTTCTGGGGTGATGGCTACACCTTC.

This clonotype was picked up many times. The rearrangement joins TRBV11-3 to TRBJ2-7; 10 positions agree with TRBD2. Looked up from germline, CDR1 is SGHNT and CDR2 is YENEEA. J gave up 5 bases and V 5 bases, and 12 bases lay outside the gene matches. The CDR3 runs to 16 residues. The CDR3 DNA reads TGTGCCAGCAGCACCGATCTAGCGGGAGACGGCGACGAGCAGTACTTC. Its protein is CASSTDLAGDGDEQYF.

At least ten counts were recorded for this clonotype. This chain uses TRBV5-5 with TRBJ2-1; 8 bases fit TRBD1. The CDR3 runs to 18 residues. With V trimmed by 0 bases and J by 5 bases, 13 bases remained unmatched. Germline CDR1 and CDR2: SGHKS and YYEKEE (reference sequence). In DNA, the CDR3 is TGTGCCAGCAGCTTGGGTCAGGGGGCAAAGGGGCAACACAATGAGCAGTTCTTC. This sequence encodes CASSLGQGAKGQHNEQFF. The variable domain in full, with the rest retrieved from reference TRBV5-5 and TRBJ2-1, is DAGVTQSPTHLIKTRGQQVTLRCSPISGHKSVSWYQQVLGQGPQFIFQYYEKEERGRGNFPDRFSARQFPNYSSELNVNALLLGDSALYLCASSLGQGAKGQHNEQFFGPGTRLTVL.

The sample holds many counts of this clonotype. The chain is built from TRBV28 and TRBJ1-5, with a tentative D call TRBD1 (5 bases). Looked up from germline, CDR1 is MDHEN and CDR2 is SYDVKM. The CDR3 extends over 15 amino acids. V was pared by 5 bases and J by 1 base, with 12 bases between. CDR3 in amino acids: CASSERTRSNQPQHF. The CDR3 coding sequence is TGTGCCAGCAGTGAGAGGACAAGAAGCAATCAGCCCCAGCATTTT.